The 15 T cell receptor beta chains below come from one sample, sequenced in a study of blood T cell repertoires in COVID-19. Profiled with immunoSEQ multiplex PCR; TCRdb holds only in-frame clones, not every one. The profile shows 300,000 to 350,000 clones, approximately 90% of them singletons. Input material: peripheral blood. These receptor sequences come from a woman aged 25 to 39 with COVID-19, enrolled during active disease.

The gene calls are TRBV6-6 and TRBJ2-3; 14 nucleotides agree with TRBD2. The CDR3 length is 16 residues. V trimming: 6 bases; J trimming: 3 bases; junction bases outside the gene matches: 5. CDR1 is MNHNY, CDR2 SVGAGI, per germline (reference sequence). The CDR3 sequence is CASRTGTSGGTDTQYF. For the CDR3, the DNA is TGTGCCAGCAGAACCGGGACTAGCGGGGGTACAGATACGCAGTATTTT.

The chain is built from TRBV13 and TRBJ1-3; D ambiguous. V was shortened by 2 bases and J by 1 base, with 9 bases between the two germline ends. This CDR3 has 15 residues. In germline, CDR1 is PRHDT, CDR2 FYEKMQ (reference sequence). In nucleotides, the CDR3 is TGTGCCAGCAGCTTACCGGAGGTTTCTGGAAACACCATATATTTT. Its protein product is CASSLPEVSGNTIYF.

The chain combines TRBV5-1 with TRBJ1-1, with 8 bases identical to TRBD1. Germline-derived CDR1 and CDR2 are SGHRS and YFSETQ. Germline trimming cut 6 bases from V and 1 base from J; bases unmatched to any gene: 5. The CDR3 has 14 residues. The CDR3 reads CASTRGTGNTEAFF. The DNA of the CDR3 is TGCGCCAGCACCCGTGGGACAGGGAACACTGAAGCTTTCTTT.

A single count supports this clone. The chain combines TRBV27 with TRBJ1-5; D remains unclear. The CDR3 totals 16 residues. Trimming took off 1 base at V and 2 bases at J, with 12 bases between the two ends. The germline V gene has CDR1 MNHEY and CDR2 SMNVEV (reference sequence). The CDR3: CASSLWAGLGNQPQHF. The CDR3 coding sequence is TGTGCCAGCAGTTTATGGGCAGGACTCGGCAATCAGCCCCAGCATTTT.

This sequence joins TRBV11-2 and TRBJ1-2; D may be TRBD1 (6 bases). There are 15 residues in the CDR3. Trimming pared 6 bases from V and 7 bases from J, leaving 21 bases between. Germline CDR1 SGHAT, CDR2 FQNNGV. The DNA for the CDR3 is TGTGCCAGCAGGGAGATGGGGGGGCGCTCCATTGGCTACACCTTC. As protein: CASREMGGRSIGYTF. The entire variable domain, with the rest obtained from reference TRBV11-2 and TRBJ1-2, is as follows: EAGVAQSPRYKIIEKRQSVAFWCNPISGHATLYWYQQILGQGPKLLIQFQNNGVVDDSQLPKDRFSAERLKGVDSTLKIQPAKLEDSAVYLCASREMGGRSIGYTFGSGTRLTVV.

CDR3 sequence (DNA): TGTGCCAGATTAGGGGCAGGGGAACGGGGTAACTATGGCTACACCTTC. It encodes CARLGAGERGNYGYTF. This sequence joins TRBV2 and TRBJ1-2, with a tentative D call TRBD1 (6 bases). With 9 bases removed from V and 1 base from J, the gap between germline ends came to 21 bases. Germline CDR1 SNHLY, CDR2 FYNNEI. CDR3 length: 16 amino acids.

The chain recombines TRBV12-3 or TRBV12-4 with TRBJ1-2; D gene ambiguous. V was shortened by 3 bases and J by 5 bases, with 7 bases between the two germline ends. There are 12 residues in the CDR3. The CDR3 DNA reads TGTGCCAGCAGTTTTCGTCGTTATGGCTACACCTTC. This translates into CASSFRRYGYTF.

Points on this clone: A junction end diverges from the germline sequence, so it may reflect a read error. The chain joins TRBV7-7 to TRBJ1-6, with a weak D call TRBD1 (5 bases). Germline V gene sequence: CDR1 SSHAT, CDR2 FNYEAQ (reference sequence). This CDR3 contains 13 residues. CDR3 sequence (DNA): TGTGCTAGCAGCCAAGACAGCTTTTCACCCCTCCACTTT. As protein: CASSQDSFSPLHF.

The CDR3 here is CASSGQGNYGYTF. CDR3 bases: TGTGCCAGCAGCGGACAGGGTAACTATGGCTACACCTTC. The chain has TRBV5-4 and TRBJ1-2, with TRBD1 matching 8 bases. This CDR3 comprises 13 residues. Unmatched junction bases numbered 0, after V lost 4 bases and J lost 1 base. Germline-derived CDR1 and CDR2 are SGHNT and YYREEE (reference sequence). Full variable domain (remainder filled in from reference TRBV5-4 and TRBJ1-2): ETGVTQSPTHLIKTRGQQVTLRCSSQSGHNTVSWYQQALGQGPQFIFQYYREEENGRGNFPPRFSGLQFPNYSSELNVNALELDDSALYLCASSGQGNYGYTFGSGTRLTVV.

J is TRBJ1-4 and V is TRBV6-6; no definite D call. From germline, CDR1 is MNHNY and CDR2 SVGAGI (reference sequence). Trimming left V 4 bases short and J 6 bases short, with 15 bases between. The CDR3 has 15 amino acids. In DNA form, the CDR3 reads TGTGCCAGCAGTTCCCTCCGCACGCAGGATGAAAAACTGTTTTTT. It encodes CASSSLRTQDEKLFF.

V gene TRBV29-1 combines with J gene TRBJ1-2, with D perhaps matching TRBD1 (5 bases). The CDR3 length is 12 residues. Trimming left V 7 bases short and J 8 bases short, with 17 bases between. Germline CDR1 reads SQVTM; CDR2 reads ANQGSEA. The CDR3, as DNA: TGCAGCGGCGTAGCAGGGTCTGCCGGCTACACCTTC. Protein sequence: CSGVAGSAGYTF.

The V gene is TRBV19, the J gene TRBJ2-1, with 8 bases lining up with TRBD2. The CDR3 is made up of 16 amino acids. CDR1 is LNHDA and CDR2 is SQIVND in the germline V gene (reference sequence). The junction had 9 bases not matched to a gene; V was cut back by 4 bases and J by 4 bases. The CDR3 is CASSKGWASGYNEQFF. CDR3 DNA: TGTGCCAGTAGTAAGGGATGGGCTAGCGGGTACAATGAGCAGTTCTTC.

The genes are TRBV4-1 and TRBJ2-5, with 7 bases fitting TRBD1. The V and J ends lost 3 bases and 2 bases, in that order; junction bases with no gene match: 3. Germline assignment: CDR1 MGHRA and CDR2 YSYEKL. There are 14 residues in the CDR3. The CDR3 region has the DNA TGCGCCAGCAGCCAGACAGGGTTGCAAGAGACCCAGTACTTC. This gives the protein CASSQTGLQETQYF.

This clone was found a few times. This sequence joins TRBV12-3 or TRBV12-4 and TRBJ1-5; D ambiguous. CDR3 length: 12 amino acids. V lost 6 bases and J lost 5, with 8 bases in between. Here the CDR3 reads CASSATDQPQHF. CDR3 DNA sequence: TGTGCCAGCAGCGCAACGGATCAGCCCCAGCATTTT.

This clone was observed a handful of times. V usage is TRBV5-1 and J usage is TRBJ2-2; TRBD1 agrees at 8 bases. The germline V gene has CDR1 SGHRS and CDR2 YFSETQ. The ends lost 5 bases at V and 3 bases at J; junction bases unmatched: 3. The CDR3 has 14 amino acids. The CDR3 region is CASRLTGDTGELFF. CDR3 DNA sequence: TGCGCCAGCAGGTTGACAGGGGACACCGGGGAGCTGTTTTTT. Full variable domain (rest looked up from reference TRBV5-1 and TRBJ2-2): KAGVTQTPRYLIKTRGQQVTLSCSPISGHRSVSWYQQTPGQGLQFLFEYFSETQRNKGNFPGRFSGRQFSNSRSEMNVSTLELGDSALYLCASRLTGDTGELFFGEGSRLTVL.